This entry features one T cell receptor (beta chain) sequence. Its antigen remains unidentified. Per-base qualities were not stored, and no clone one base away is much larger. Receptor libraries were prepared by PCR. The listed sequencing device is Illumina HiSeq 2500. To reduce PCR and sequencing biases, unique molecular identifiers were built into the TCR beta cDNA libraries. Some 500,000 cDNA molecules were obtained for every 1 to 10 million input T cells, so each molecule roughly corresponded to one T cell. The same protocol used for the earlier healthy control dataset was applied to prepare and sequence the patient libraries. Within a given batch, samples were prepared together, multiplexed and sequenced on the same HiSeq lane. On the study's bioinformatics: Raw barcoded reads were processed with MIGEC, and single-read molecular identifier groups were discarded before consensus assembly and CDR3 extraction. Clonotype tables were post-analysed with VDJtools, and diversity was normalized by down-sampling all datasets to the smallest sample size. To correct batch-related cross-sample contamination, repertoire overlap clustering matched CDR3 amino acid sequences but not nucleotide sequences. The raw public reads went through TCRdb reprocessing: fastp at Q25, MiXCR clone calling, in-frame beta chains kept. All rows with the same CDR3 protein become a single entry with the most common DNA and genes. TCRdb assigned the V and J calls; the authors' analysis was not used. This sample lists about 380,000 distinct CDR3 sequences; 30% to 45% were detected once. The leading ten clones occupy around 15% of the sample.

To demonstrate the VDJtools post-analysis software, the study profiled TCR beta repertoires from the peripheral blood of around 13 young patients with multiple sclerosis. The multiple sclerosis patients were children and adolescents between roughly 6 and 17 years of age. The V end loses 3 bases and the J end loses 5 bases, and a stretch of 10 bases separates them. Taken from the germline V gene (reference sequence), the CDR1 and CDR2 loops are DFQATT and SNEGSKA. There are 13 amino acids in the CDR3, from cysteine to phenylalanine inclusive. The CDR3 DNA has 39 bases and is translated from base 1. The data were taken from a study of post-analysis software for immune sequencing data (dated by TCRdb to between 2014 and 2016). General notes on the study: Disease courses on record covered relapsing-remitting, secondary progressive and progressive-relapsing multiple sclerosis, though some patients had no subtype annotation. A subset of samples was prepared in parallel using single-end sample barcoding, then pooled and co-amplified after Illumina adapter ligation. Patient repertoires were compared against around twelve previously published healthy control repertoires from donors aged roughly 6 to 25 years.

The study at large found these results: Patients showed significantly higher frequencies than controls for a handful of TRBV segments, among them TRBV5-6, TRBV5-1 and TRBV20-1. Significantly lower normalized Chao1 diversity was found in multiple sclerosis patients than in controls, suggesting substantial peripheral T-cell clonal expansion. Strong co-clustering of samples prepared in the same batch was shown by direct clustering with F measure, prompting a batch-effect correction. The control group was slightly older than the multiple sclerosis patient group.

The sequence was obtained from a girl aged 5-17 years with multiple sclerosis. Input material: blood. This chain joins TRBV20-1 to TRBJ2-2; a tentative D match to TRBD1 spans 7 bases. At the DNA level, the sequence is TGCAGTGCTAGCAGGGGGGATACCGGGGAGCTGTTTTTT. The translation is CSASRGDTGELFF.